The text below deals with one T cell receptor beta chain. The antigen remains undetermined. TCRdb keeps only in-frame clones here, not all; method: immunoSEQ multiplex PCR. The sample consists of approximately 100,000 clones, around nine tenths of them appearing once. Autoimmune disease history or systemic immunosuppression led to patient exclusion. The data derive from a study of OX40 agonist ivuxolimab in advanced cancers. For the study at large: Patients were dosed intravenously with ivuxolimab at 0.01 to 10 mg/kg every 2 weeks. General observations from the study: Those patients achieving a partial response at 0.1-3.0 mg/kg showed among the lowest clonal expansion.

Trimming cost V 5 bases and J 0 bases, with 11 bases left between them. This CDR3 is 16 amino acids long. Germline V gene sequence: CDR1 LNHDA, CDR2 SQIVND (reference sequence). Sequences were derived from CD4+ or CD8+ T cells sorted from blood, sampled in a trial of the OX40 agonist ivuxolimab. The sequence was obtained from an adult with an advanced solid tumor such as melanoma, head and neck, liver or kidney cancer. The chain links TRBV19 to TRBJ2-6; a possible D gene is TRBD2 (5 bases). CDR3 region: CASSPGFTSGANVLTF. In DNA form, the CDR3 reads TGTGCCAGTAGTCCGGGGTTCACCTCTGGGGCCAACGTCCTGACTTTC.